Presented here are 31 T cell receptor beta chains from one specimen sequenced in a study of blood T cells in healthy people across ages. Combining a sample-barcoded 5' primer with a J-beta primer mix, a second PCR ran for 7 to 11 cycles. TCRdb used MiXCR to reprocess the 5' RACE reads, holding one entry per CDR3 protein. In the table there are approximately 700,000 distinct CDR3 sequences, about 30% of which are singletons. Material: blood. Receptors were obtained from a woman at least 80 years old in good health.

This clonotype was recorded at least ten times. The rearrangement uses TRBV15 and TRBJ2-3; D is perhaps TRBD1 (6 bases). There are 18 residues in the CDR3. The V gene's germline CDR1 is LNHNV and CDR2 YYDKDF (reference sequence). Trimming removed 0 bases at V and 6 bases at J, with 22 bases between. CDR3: CATSRDSVAGASTDTQYF. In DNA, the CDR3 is TGTGCCACCAGCAGAGATTCCGTGGCAGGGGCGTCGACGGATACGCAGTATTTT.

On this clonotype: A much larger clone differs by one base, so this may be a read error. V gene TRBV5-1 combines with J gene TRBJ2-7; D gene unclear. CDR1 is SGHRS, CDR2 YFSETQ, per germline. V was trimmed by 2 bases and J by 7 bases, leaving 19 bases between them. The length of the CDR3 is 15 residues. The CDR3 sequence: CASSFGDQSYNEQYF. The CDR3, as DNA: TGCGCCAGCAGCTTCGGCGACCAAAGCTACAATGAGCAGTACTTC.

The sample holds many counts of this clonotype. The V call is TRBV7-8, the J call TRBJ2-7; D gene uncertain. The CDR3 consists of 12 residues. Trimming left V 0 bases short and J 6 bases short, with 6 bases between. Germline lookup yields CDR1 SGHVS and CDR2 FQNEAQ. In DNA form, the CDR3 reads TGTGCCAGCAGCTTAGCACGCGCCGAGCAGTACTTC. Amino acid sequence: CASSLARAEQYF.

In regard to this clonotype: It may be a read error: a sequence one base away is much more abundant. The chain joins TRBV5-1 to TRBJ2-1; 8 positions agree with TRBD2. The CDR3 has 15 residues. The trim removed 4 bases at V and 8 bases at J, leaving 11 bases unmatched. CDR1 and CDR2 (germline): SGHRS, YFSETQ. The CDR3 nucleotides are TGCGCCAGCAGCGGTCCCCGGGGGGGACTCGATGAGCAGTTCTTC. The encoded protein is CASSGPRGGLDEQFF.

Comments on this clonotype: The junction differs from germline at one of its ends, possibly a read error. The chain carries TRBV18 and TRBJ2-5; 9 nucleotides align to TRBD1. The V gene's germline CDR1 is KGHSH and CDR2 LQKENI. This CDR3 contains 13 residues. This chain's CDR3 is CASAPEGQGEQYF. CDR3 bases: TGTGCCAGCGCACCGGAGGGACAGGGAGAGCAGTACTTC.

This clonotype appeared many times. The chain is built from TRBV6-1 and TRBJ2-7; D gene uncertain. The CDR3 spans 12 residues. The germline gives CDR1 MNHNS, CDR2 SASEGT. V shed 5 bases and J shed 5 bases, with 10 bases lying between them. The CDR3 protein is CASSPIGDEQYF. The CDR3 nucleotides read TGTGCCAGCAGTCCCATCGGAGACGAGCAGTACTTC.

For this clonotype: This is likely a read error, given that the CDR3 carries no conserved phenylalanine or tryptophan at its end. This chain's CDR3 is CAISESYGYTV. CDR3 in DNA: TGTGCCATCAGTGAGTCGTATGGCTACACCGTC. The chain links TRBV10-3 to TRBJ1-2; D uncertain. Germline V gene data show CDR1 as ENHRY and CDR2 as SYGVKD. This CDR3 comprises 11 residues. V lost 0 bases and J 5 bases, leaving 1 base between the germline ends.

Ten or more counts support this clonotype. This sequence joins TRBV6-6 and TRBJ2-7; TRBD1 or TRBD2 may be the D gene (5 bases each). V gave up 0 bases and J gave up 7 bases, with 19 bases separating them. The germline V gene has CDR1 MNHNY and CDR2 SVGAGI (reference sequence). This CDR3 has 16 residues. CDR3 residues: CASSYSLPAVGGEQYF. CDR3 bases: TGTGCCAGCAGTTACTCGTTACCCGCAGTTGGGGGTGAGCAGTACTTC.

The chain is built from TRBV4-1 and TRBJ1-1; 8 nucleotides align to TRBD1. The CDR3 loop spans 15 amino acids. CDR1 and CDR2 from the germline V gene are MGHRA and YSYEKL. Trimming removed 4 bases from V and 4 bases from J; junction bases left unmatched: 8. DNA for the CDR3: TGCGCCAGCAGCCCTCTGACAGGGGTGGGCACTGAAGCTTTCTTT. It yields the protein CASSPLTGVGTEAFF.

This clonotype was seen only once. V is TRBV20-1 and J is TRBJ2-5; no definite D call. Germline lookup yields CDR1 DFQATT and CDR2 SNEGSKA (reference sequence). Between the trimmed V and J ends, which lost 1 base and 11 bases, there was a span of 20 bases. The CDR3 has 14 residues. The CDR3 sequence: CSARAPVFYNEQYF. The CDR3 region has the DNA TGCAGTGCTAGAGCACCCGTCTTCTACAATGAGCAGTACTTC.

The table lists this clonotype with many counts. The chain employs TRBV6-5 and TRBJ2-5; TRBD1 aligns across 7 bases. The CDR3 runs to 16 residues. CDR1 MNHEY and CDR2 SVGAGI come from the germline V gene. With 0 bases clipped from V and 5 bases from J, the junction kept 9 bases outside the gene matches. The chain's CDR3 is CASSYSDQGVGETQYF. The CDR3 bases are TGTGCCAGCAGTTACTCGGACCAGGGGGTCGGGGAGACCCAGTACTTC.

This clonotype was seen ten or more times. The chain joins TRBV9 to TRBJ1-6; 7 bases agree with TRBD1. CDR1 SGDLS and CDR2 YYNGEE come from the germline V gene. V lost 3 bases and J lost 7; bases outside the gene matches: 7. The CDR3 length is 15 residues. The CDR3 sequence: CASSEGGTENSPLHF. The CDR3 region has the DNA TGTGCCAGCAGCGAGGGGGGGACAGAGAATTCACCCCTCCACTTT.

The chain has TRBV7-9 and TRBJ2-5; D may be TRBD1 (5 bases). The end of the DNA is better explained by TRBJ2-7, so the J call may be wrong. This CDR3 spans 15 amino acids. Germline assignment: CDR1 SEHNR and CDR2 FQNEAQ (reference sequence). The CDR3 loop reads CASTNPRLGRGEQYF. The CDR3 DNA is TGTGCCAGCACCAATCCTCGCCTGGGAAGGGGCGAGCAGTACTTC.

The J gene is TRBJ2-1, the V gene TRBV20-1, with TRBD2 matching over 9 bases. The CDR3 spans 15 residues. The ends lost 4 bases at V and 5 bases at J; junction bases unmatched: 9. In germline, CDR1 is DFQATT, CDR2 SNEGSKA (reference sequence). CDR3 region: CSATRVTSGNNEQFF. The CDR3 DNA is TGCAGTGCTACCCGGGTGACTAGCGGTAACAATGAGCAGTTCTTC.

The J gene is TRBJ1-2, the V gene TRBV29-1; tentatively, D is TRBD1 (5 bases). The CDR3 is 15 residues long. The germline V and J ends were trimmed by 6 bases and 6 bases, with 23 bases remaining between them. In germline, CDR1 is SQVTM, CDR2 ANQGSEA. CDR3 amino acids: CSVRPRLAREHGYTF. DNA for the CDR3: TGCAGCGTCCGCCCCCGCCTCGCCAGGGAGCATGGCTACACCTTC.

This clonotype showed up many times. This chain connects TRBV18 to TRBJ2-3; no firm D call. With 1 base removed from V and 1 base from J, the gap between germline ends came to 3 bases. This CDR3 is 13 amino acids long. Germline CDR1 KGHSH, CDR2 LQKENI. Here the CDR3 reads CASSPLRTDTQYF. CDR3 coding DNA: TGTGCCAGCTCACCACTCCGCACAGATACGCAGTATTTT.

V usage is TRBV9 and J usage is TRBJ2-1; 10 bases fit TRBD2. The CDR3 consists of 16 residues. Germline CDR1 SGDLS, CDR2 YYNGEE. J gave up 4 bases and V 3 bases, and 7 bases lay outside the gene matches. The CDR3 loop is CASSALAGGLYNEQFF. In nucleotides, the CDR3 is TGTGCCAGCAGCGCTTTAGCGGGGGGCCTATACAATGAGCAGTTCTTC.

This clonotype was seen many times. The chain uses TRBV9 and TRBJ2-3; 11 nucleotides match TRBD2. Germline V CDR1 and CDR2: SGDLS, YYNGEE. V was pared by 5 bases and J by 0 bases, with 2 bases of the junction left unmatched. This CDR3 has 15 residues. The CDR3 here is CASSLAGGSTDTQYF. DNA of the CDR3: TGTGCCAGCAGTTTAGCGGGGGGGAGCACAGATACGCAGTATTTT. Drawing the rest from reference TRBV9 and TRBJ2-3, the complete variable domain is DSGVTQTPKHLITATGQRVTLRCSPRSGDLSVYWYQQSLDQGLQFLIQYYNGEERAKGNILERFSAQQFPDLHSELNLSSLELGDSALYFCASSLAGGSTDTQYFGPGTRLTVL.

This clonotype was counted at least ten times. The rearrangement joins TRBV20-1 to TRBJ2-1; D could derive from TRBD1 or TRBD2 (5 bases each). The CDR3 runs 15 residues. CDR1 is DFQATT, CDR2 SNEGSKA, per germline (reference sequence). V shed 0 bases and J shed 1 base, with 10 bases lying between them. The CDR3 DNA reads TGCAGTGCTAGAGATCGGGGACGGTCCTACAATGAGCAGTTCTTC. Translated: CSARDRGRSYNEQFF.

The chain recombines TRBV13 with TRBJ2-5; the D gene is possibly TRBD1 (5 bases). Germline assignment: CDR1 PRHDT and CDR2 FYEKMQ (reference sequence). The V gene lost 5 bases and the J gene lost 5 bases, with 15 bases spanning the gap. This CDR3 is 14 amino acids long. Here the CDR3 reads CASSPRGRVETQYF. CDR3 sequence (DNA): TGTGCCAGCAGCCCGCGAGGCAGGGTGGAGACCCAGTACTTC. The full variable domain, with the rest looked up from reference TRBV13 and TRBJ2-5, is AAGVIQSPRHLIKEKRETATLKCYPIPRHDTVYWYQQGPGQDPQFLISFYEKMQSDKGSIPDRFSAQQFSDYHSELNMSSLELGDSALYFCASSPRGRVETQYFGPGTRLLVL.

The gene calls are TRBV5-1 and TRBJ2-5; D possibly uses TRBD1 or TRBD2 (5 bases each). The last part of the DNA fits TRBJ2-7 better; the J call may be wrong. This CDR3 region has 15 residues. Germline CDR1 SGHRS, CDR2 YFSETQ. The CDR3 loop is CASSLSGRNLYEQYF. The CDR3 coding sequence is TGCGCCAGCAGCCTGTCGGGGCGGAACCTCTACGAGCAGTACTTC.

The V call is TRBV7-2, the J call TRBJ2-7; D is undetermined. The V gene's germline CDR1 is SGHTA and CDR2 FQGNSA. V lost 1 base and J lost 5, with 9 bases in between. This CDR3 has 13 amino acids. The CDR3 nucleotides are TGTGCCAGCAGCTTAGTTCTCCGGGACGAGCAGTACTTC. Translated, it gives CASSLVLRDEQYF. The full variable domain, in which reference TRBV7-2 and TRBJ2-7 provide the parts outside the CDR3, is GAGVSQSPSNKVTEKGKDVELRCDPISGHTALYWYRQSLGQGLEFLIYFQGNSAPDKSGLPSDRFSAERTGGSVSTLTIQRTQQEDSAVYLCASSLVLRDEQYFGPGTRLTVT.

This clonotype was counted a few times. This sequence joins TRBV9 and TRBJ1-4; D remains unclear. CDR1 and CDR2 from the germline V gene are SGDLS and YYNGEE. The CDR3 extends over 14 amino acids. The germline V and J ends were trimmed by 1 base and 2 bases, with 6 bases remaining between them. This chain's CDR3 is CASSVHGTNEKLFF. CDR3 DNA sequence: TGTGCCAGCAGCGTACACGGCACTAATGAAAAACTGTTTTTT.

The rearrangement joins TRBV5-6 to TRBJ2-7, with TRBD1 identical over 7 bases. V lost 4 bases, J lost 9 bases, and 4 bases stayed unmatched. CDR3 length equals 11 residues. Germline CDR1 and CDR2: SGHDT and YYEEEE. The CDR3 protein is CASSAGTVQYF. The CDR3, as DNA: TGTGCCAGCAGCGCAGGGACAGTGCAGTACTTC.

As DNA, the CDR3 is TGTGCCAGCGCTGAAGGTGGGGGAAACACCATATATTTT. As protein: CASAEGGGNTIYF. The chain joins TRBV7-9 to TRBJ1-3; no clear D gene. CDR3 length equals 13 residues. Per the germline V gene, CDR1 is SEHNR and CDR2 is FQNEAQ (reference sequence). The V and J ends lost 8 bases and 4 bases respectively, with 12 bases between them.

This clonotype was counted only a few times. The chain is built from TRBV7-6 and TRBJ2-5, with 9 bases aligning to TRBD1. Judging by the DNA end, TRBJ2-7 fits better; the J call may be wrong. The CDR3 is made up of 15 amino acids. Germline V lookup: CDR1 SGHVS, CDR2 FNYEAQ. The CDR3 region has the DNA TGTGCCAGCAGCCCTGGACCGGGACAGGGTTGCGAGCAGTACTTC. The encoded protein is CASSPGPGQGCEQYF.

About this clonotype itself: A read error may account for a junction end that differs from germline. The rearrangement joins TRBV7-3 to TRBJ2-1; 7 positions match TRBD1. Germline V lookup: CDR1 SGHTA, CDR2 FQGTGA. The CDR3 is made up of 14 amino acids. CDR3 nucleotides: TGTGCCAGCAGGACAGGGTCAGGGTCGAATGAGAAGTTCTTC. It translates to CASRTGSGSNEKFF.

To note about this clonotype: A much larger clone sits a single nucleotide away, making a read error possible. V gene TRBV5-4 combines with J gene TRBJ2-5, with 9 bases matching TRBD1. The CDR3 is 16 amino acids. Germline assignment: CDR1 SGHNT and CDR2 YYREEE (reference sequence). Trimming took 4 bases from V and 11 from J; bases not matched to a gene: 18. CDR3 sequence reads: CASSTRGTGFSLEQYF. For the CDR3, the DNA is TGTGCCAGCAGCACACGCGGGACAGGGTTTTCTCTGGAGCAGTACTTC.

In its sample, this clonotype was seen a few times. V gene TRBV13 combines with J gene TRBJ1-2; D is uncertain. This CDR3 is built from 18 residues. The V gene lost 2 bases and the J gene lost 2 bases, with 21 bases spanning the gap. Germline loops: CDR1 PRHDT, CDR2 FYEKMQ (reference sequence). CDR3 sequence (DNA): TGTGCCAGCAGCTTAAGATCTTGGCTCAAGGAGCGCAACTATGGCTACACCTTC. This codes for CASSLRSWLKERNYGYTF.

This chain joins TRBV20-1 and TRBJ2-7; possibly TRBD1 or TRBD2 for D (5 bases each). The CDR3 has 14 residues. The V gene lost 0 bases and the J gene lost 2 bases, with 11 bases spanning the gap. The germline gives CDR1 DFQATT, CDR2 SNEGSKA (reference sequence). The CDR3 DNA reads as TGCAGTGCTAGAGATGAGGGGACCCCCTACGAGCAGTACTTC. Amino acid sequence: CSARDEGTPYEQYF.

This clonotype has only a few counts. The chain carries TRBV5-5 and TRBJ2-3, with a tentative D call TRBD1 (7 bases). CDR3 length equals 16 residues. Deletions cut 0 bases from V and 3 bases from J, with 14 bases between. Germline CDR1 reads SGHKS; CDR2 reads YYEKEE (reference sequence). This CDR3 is CASSLAFGGQTDTQYF. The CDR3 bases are TGTGCCAGCAGCTTGGCCTTCGGGGGACAGACAGATACGCAGTATTTT.